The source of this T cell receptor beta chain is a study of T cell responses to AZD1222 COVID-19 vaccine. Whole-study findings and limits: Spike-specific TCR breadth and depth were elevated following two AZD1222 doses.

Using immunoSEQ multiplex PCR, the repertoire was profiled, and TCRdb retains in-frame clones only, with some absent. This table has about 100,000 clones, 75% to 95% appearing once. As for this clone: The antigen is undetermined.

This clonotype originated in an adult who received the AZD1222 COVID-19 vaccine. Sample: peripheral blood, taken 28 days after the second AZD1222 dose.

CDR3: CASTPRGGNTEAFF. The CDR3 region has the DNA TGTGCCAGCACCCCCCGGGGGGGTAACACTGAAGCTTTCTTT. This chain links TRBV6-5 with TRBJ1-1, with D possibly being TRBD1 (5 bases). V was pared by 7 bases and J by 2 bases, with 14 bases between. The CDR3 runs 14 residues. Germline V gene sequence: CDR1 MNHEY, CDR2 SVGAGI.